This is a list of T cell receptor beta chains from one sample in a study of blood T cell repertoires in COVID-19. TCRdb keeps only in-frame clones here, not all; method: immunoSEQ multiplex PCR. The sample carries 250,000 or so clones, 88% recorded once. Sequencing was done on a sample of peripheral blood. These receptors all stem from a woman aged 40 to 50 who had recovered from COVID-19. Both conserved end residues are part of each CDR3. A D gene is named only where the DNA matches it firmly. Some rows mark clone size as missing; the rest say once, few, many or name a class of expanded clone.

CDR3	DNA	size	V	J	D
CASSRPGGGDQPQHF	TGTGCCAGCAGCCGCCCCGGGGGGGGAGATCAGCCCCAGCATTTT	.	TRBV5-8	TRBJ1-5	.
CASSLGYPYEQYF	TGCGCCAGCAGCTTGGGCTACCCCTACGAGCAGTACTTC	.	TRBV5-1	TRBJ2-7	.
CASGLVLGQGATHPYGYTF	TGTGCTAGTGGTTTGGTATTGGGCCAGGGCGCCACTCACCCCTATGGCTACACCTTC	.	TRBV12-5	TRBJ1-2	.
CASSPPLGRQFF	TGTGCCAGCAGTCCCCCCCTAGGGAGGCAGTTCTTC	.	TRBV27	TRBJ2-1	.
CASSPLAGELGEQFF	TGTGCCAGCAGCCCACTAGCGGGAGAGTTAGGTGAGCAGTTCTTC	once	TRBV6-4	TRBJ2-1	TRBD2
CASSLADTGGELFF	TGTGCCAGCAGCCTCGCCGACACCGGCGGGGAGCTGTTTTTT	.	TRBV5-6	TRBJ2-2	.
CASSLGLAVTGELFF	TGTGCCAGCAGCTTAGGGCTAGCGGTCACCGGGGAGCTGTTTTTT	.	TRBV11-3	TRBJ2-2	TRBD2
CASSQEMVAGLAFF	TGTGCCAGCAGCCAAGAAATGGTGGCAGGTCTAGCTTTCTTT	.	TRBV3-1/TRBV3-2	TRBJ1-1	.
CASSHPGGGGYTF	TGTGCCAGCAGCCACCCCGGGGGGGGCGGCTACACCTTC	many	TRBV14	TRBJ1-2	.
CASSPGASGFREQYF	TGTGCCAGCAGCCCCGGGGCTAGCGGCTTTAGGGAGCAGTACTTC	.	TRBV14	TRBJ2-7	TRBD2
CASSGREGRNEQFF	TGTGCCAGCAGTGGGCGGGAGGGACGGAATGAGCAGTTCTTC	once	TRBV5-4	TRBJ2-1	TRBD2
CASSNRGTSPSNEQFF	TGTGCCAGCAGCAACCGGGGGACTAGCCCTAGCAATGAGCAGTTCTTC	once	TRBV11-3	TRBJ2-1	TRBD2
CASSNRGTDYGYTF	TGTGCCAGCAGTAACAGGGGTACGGACTATGGCTACACCTTC	.	TRBV6-6	TRBJ1-2	TRBD1
CATSDRGAGGGGYTF	TGTGCCACCAGTGACAGAGGAGCCGGGGGAGGCGGCTACACCTTC	.	TRBV24-1	TRBJ1-2	.
CSAGSPLHF	TGCAGTGCTGGCTCACCCCTCCACTTT	.	TRBV20-1	TRBJ1-6	.
CASTEGAWAEAFF	TGTGCCAGCACCGAGGGGGCGTGGGCAGAAGCTTTCTTT	.	TRBV6-5	TRBJ1-1	TRBD1
CASSFSGSASAREQFF	TGTGCCAGCAGCTTTAGCGGGAGCGCCTCGGCTCGCGAGCAGTTCTTC	.	TRBV9	TRBJ2-1	TRBD2
CASSPGGPHYNEQFF	TGTGCCAGCAGCCCGGGGGGCCCCCACTACAATGAGCAGTTCTTC	once	TRBV27	TRBJ2-1	.
CASTGLAKETQYF	TGCGCCAGCACGGGACTAGCGAAAGAGACCCAGTACTTC	.	TRBV5-1	TRBJ2-5	TRBD2
CASSPLGSNQPQHF	TGTGCCAGCAGTCCGCTCGGGAGCAATCAGCCCCAGCATTTT	.	TRBV27	TRBJ1-5	.
CASSQRTSGYNEQFF	TGTGCCAGCAGCCAACGGACTAGCGGCTACAATGAGCAGTTCTTC	.	TRBV3-1/TRBV3-2	TRBJ2-1	TRBD2
CASSPGAKNYEQYF	TGTGCCAGCAGCCCAGGGGCCAAGAACTACGAGCAGTACTTC	.	TRBV5-4	TRBJ2-7	.
CASSRGQGAAGELFF	TGTGCCAGCAGCCGAGGACAGGGGGCTGCCGGGGAGCTGTTTTTT	once	TRBV9	TRBJ2-2	TRBD1
CASSLGRGWDEQYF	TGTGCCAGCAGTTTAGGCCGGGGTTGGGACGAGCAGTACTTC	.	TRBV28	TRBJ2-7	.
CASSLGDRGIETQYF	TGTGCCAGCAGCTTGGGAGACAGGGGGATAGAGACCCAGTACTTC	.	TRBV5-4	TRBJ2-5	TRBD1
CAGRRGVATEAFF	TGCGCCGGCCGGCGGGGGGTGGCCACTGAAGCTTTCTTT	.	TRBV5-1	TRBJ1-1	.
CASSELRGSYGYTF	TGTGCCAGCAGTGAATTAAGGGGAAGCTATGGCTACACCTTC	once	TRBV6-1	TRBJ1-2	.
CASSPPGAGANVLTF	TGTGCCAGCAGCCCCCCCGGGGCTGGGGCCAACGTCCTGACTTTC	.	TRBV5-6	TRBJ2-6	.
CASSGGPQGRNQPQHF	TGTGCCAGCAGCGGGGGACCACAGGGCCGAAATCAGCCCCAGCATTTT	.	TRBV5-6	TRBJ1-5	.
CASSRTGSGELFF	TGTGCCAGCAGCCGGACAGGGTCCGGGGAGCTGTTTTTT	.	TRBV6-5	TRBJ2-2	TRBD1
CASSLVALGTGELFF	TGTGCCAGCAGCTTGGTAGCCCTGGGTACTGGGGAGCTGTTTTTT	.	TRBV5-6	TRBJ2-2	.
CASSLAQGNYGYTF	TGTGCCAGCAGCTTAGCCCAGGGGAACTATGGCTACACCTTC	few	TRBV7-9	TRBJ1-2	.
CASSYGGQDFYGYTF	TGTGCCAGCAGTTACGGGGGACAGGACTTCTATGGCTACACCTTC	.	TRBV6-5	TRBJ1-2	TRBD1
CASSLGTGGSGANVLTF	TGTGCCAGCAGCTTGGGGACAGGGGGCTCTGGGGCCAACGTCCTGACTTTC	.	TRBV7-2	TRBJ2-6	TRBD1
CASGRGPDRVNTEAFF	TGTGCCAGCGGGAGGGGTCCCGACCGAGTAAACACTGAAGCTTTCTTT	.	TRBV2	TRBJ1-1	.
CASSRRTGDKPQHF	TGTGCCAGCAGTCGTCGGACAGGCGATAAGCCCCAGCATTTT	.	TRBV2	TRBJ1-5	TRBD1
CASSPTRGGSYNEQFF	TGTGCCAGCTCACCGACGAGGGGGGGCTCCTACAATGAGCAGTTCTTC	.	TRBV18	TRBJ2-1	.
CASSRPDSYEQYF	TGTGCCAGCAGCCGCCCAGACTCCTACGAGCAGTACTTC	.	TRBV5-4	TRBJ2-7	.
CASSLTRLAGGGSYNEQFF	TGTGCCAGCAGTTTGACCCGGCTAGCGGGAGGGGGATCCTACAATGAGCAGTTCTTC	once	TRBV28	TRBJ2-1	TRBD2
CASSFRSPGVGTNTEAFF	TGCGCCAGCAGCTTCAGATCCCCGGGGGTAGGGACGAACACTGAAGCTTTCTTT	.	TRBV5-1	TRBJ1-1	.
CATQQGMGNTEAFF	TGTGCCACCCAACAGGGAATGGGGAACACTGAAGCTTTCTTT	.	TRBV10-3	TRBJ1-1	.
CASRRANTEAFF	TGTGCCAGCAGGCGGGCGAACACTGAAGCTTTCTTT	.	TRBV6-5	TRBJ1-1	.
CASSQTPGGRAGASYNEQFF	TGTGCCAGCAGCCAAACCCCAGGCGGCCGGGCGGGGGCCTCCTACAATGAGCAGTTCTTC	.	TRBV3-1/TRBV3-2	TRBJ2-1	.
CARSQGSYGYTF	TGTGCCAGATCGCAGGGGAGCTATGGCTACACCTTC	.	TRBV6-4	TRBJ1-2	.
CASRGGVFQPQHF	TGTGCCAGCAGGGGGGGAGTATTTCAGCCCCAGCATTTT	.	TRBV25-1	TRBJ1-5	.
CASSSTSYNEQFF	TGTGCCAGCAGTTCGACTAGCTACAATGAGCAGTTCTTC	.	TRBV27	TRBJ2-1	.
CASSPQQGKGAEAFF	TGTGCCAGCTCACCACAACAGGGAAAAGGGGCTGAAGCTTTCTTT	once	TRBV18	TRBJ1-1	.
CASSPSQGGEIYEQYF	TGTGCCAGCAGCCCCAGTCAAGGGGGCGAAATCTACGAGCAGTACTTC	.	TRBV7-9	TRBJ2-7	TRBD1
CASSIAGGSLHEQYF	TGTGCCAGTAGTATAGCCGGCGGGAGTTTGCACGAGCAGTACTTC	.	TRBV19	TRBJ2-7	TRBD2
CASSPTPDRGYGYTF	TGTGCCAGCTCACCCACACCTGACAGGGGCTATGGCTACACCTTC	few	TRBV18	TRBJ1-2	TRBD1